A single TCR beta chain is shown here with its context. Antigen unknown. The sample comes from a study of shared clonotypes between healthy human individuals. Whole-study results and caveats: Compared with memory subsets, naive subsets generally had larger estimated richness. Represented diversity (both genetic and exposure-history) was limited by the small number of donors.

Sequenced by immunoSEQ multiplex PCR; TCRdb stores in-frame clones only, minus some. The sample shows millions of clones, more than 85% of them seen only once. Naive CD4+ cells were CD45RA-selected; the remaining cells were memory. The TCR originated in a man between 18 and 35 years old in good health. Some clones in this sample may be carry-over from other donors' samples. Material: naive CD4+ T cells from PBMCs. Subset indicated: CD45RA+ positively selected.

The CDR3: CSVDMDRAGANVLTF. In DNA, the CDR3 is TGCAGCGTCGATATGGACAGGGCTGGGGCCAACGTCCTGACTTTC. V gene TRBV29-1 combines with J gene TRBJ2-6, with 8 bases aligning to TRBD1. Germline V CDR1 and CDR2: SQVTM, ANQGSEA. The CDR3 has 15 amino acids. Unmatched junction bases numbered 6, after V lost 6 bases and J lost 2 bases.